The T cell receptor beta chain described here comes from a study of type 1 and type 2 diabetes patients. Study information: T cells were magnetically sorted from PBMCs as CD4+ or CD8+ subsets.

Per germline, CDR1 SGHTA and CDR2 FQGNSA. V lost 2 bases and J lost 4, with 21 bases in between. CDR3 size: 19 residues. Amplification started from genomic DNA. Amplification of the beta chain CDR3 used 30 forward and 13 reverse multiplex primers. One entry per CDR3 protein, called by TCRdb with MiXCR from the multiplex PCR reads. Among 250,000 or so distinct CDR3 sequences listed, 45% to 60% were seen once. The TCR was taken from a man aged 18 to 29 with type 2 diabetes. The V call is TRBV7-2, the J call TRBJ2-6, with TRBD1 as a possible D gene (6 bases). Input material: peripheral blood mononuclear cells (PBMCs). Written as DNA, the CDR3 is TGTGCCAGCAGCTTATTGTTCGGCAGGGGAAGTTCGGGGGCCAACGTCCTGACTTTC. It codes for CASSLLFGRGSSGANVLTF. The full variable domain, with the rest looked up from reference TRBV7-2 and TRBJ2-6, is GAGVSQSPSNKVTEKGKDVELRCDPISGHTALYWYRQSLGQGLEFLIYFQGNSAPDKSGLPSDRFSAERTGGSVSTLTIQRTQQEDSAVYLCASSLLFGRGSSGANVLTFGAGSRLTVL.